The subject of this entry is one T cell receptor (beta chain). The target antigen is unknown. This sample is part of a study of CD8 T cells in ankylosing spondylitis. General study findings and limits: Made up of 7 to 9 highly homologous variants, a TCR beta motif appeared characteristic of ankylosing spondylitis blood.

MiXCR, applied by TCRdb to the 5' RACE reads, yields one record per CDR3 protein. The sample records 250,000 to 350,000 distinct CDR3 sequences, about 19% being singletons. This CDR3 region has 15 residues. The V gene's germline CDR1 is SGHRS and CDR2 YFSETQ. V lost 0 bases, J lost 2 bases, and 9 bases lay in between. Sample: blood, either unsorted or a sorted T cell fraction (not recorded which). This receptor was taken from a male donor with ankylosing spondylitis or in good health (not recorded which). The chain employs TRBV5-1 and TRBJ2-1; TRBD2 might be the D (5 bases). This CDR3 is CASSLEQTTYNEQFF. In DNA form, the CDR3 reads TGCGCCAGCAGCTTGGAACAGACTACCTACAATGAGCAGTTCTTC.